This paragraph reports one TCR beta chain. Its antigen is not identified. This sample is part of a study of identifying expanded T cells in peripheral blood. Findings of the study overall: Clone count variance between approximately two-week samples rose with total template count. Approximately 1.1 clones differed between technical replicates, versus approximately 17 and 20 over time.

The assay was immunoSEQ multiplex PCR, and TCRdb's table has in-frame clones only and misses some. The sample consists of about 130,000 clones, 65% to 90% of them appearing once. No infections or other immune events were documented during collection. This receptor was identified in a person between 18 and 69 years old in good health. Source material: blood.

The CDR3 DNA sequence: TGTGCCAGCAGCGCCCGGGGAGGGGGCTTCTATGGCTACACCTTC. Translation: CASSARGGGFYGYTF. The chain has TRBV7-2 and TRBJ1-2; 7 bases map to TRBD1. V trimming: 5 bases; J trimming: 4 bases; junction bases outside the gene matches: 10. Germline CDR1 reads SGHTA; CDR2 reads FQGNSA. The CDR3 is 15 residues long.